The clone carrying this TCR beta chain was recorded at least ten times. Its antigen remains unknown. TCR beta CDR3 region amplification was performed from RNA transcripts. When the TCR CDR3 underwent first-round RT-PCR, the HTBI primer set was used. TCRdb re-called the multiplex PCR reads through MiXCR, storing one row per CDR3 protein. The sample records 100,000 to 140,000 distinct CDR3 sequences, 15% to 20% being singletons. No ophthalmopathy progression within 18 months constituted stable Graves' hyperthyroidism. Uncontrolled infection, other autoimmune disease, pregnancy or lactation disqualified patients from enrolment. Diagnostic decisions used clinical symptoms, serum thyroxine and TRAb, thyroid ultrasound and orbital computed tomography. The CDR3 is made up of 15 amino acids. V was clipped by 0 bases and J by 3 bases, with 10 bases between them. In germline, CDR1 is MNHNY, CDR2 SVGAGI (reference sequence).

This sample stems from a study of T cells in Graves' hyperthyroidism and ophthalmopathy. General study results and limits: Classification by a 13 V-J model distinguished ophthalmopathy from stable hyperthyroidism.

V and J are TRBV6-6 and TRBJ2-3; D unresolved. Specimen: blood. The receptor comes from a woman aged 45-59 years with Graves' hyperthyroidism. Here the CDR3 DNA reads TGTGCCAGCAGTTACTCGGGGTCGAAGACAGATACGCAGTATTTT. Translation gives CASSYSGSKTDTQYF.